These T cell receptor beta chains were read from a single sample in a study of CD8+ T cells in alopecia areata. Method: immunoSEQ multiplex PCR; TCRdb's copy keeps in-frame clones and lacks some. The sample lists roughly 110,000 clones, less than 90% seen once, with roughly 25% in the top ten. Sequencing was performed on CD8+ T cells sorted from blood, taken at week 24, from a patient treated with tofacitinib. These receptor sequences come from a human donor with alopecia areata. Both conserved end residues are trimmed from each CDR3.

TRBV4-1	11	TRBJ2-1	ASRPQGSDEQF
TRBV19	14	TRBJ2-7	ASSIGRGQSSYEQY
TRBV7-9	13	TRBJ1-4	ASSPSSLGDEKLF
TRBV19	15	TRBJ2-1	ASSRGSGGGSYNEQF
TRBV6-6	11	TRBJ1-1	ASSYLEGDVAF
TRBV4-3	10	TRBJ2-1	ASSRNNNEQF
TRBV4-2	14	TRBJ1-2	ASSPGTGDSGYGYT
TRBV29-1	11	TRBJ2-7	SARGGNGYEQY
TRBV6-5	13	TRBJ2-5	ASSSSGGVQETQY
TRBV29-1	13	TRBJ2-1	SVETGTSGGNEQF
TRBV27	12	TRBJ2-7	ASSSTGIRYEQY
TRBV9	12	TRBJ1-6	ASSVEQGNSPLH
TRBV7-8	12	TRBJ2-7	ASSFRAGTYEQY
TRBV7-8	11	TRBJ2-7	ASSLGTGAEQY
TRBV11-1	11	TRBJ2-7	ASSLALTYEQY
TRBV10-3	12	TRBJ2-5	AISEPGSQETQY
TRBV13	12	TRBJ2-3	ASSLVGGLNTQY
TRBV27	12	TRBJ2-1	ASSPGALGVEQF
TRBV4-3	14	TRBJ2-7	ASSHSTGRESYEQY
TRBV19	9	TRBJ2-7	ASSTTEKQY
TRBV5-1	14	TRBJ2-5	ASSSPRDSNQETQY
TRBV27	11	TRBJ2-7	ASSLSSYHEQY
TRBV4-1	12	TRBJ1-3	ASSQVNSGNTIY
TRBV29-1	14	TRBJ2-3	SVEDPINTSTDTQY
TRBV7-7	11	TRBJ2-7	ASSPGTRGEQY
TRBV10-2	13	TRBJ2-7	ASSYPPGRRAEQY
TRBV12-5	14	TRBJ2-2	ASGLVLGKDTGELF
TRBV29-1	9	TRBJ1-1	SAGTGIRAF
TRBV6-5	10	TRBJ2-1	ASSARYNEQF
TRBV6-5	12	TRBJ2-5	ASSRGGIRETQY
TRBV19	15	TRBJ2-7	ASSPGTSGVLPYEQY
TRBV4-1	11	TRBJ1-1	ASSPTPDTEAF
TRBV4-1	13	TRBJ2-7	ASSQEFPSEYEQY
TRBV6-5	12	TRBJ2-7	ASSSGTSRHEQY
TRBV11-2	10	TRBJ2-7	ASSFEPGGEY
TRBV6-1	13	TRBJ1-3	ASSEWDNSGNTIY
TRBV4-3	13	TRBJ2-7	ASSGGVGWIYEQY
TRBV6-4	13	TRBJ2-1	ASSPSGGHYNEQF
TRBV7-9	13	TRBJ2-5	ASSAAGGSQETQY
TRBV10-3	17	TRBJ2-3	AISESKTSGGFSTDTQY